The source of this T cell receptor beta chain is a study of blood T cells in healthy people across ages. Germline CDR1 and CDR2: SGDLS and YYNGEE. The length of the CDR3 is 15 residues. The V segment lost 3 bases and the J segment 9 bases; nucleotides outside the gene matches: 8. This clonotype was detected a few times. A second PCR, run for about 6 to 11 cycles, used a sample-barcoded 5' primer plus a J-beta primer mix. TCRdb reprocessed the 5' RACE reads via MiXCR and lists one record per CDR3 protein. The table records over a million distinct CDR3 sequences, around 25% of them present only once. The same specimen was also included in a second study, on T cells of mothers and their children.

The chain links TRBV9 to TRBJ2-1, with TRBD2 matching over 11 bases. Sequenced sample: blood. The receptor comes from a girl aged 2 to 10 in good health. The CDR3 nucleotides are TGTGCCAGCAGCGGAGCTTTAGCGGGAGGGGGTGAGCAGTTCTTC. It yields the protein CASSGALAGGGEQFF.